This T cell receptor beta chain was identified in a study of CD8 T cells in ankylosing spondylitis listed by TCRdb under 2017. Regarding the study in general: The study set out to find disease-linked TCR variants by profiling T cell receptor beta repertoires in ankylosing spondylitis patients and healthy donors. In total, the full study cohort was made up of some 110 healthy donors and 25 ankylosing spondylitis patients. Peripheral blood was sampled, and synovial fluid was also collected from ankylosing spondylitis patients. General conclusions and limits of the study: Some motif variants had previously been reported in the synovial fluid and blood of reactive arthritis patients, which suggests shared mechanisms of disease initiation. The disease-linked clones were reported to be significantly enriched in matched synovial fluid samples from ankylosing spondylitis patients. The disease-linked clones had a CD8+ phenotype and were found at relatively low frequencies in peripheral blood. A TCR beta motif made up of several highly homologous amino acid variants appeared to be characteristic of blood from ankylosing spondylitis patients.

CDR1 and CDR2, per the germline V gene, are MNHEY and SVGAGI. The CDR3 holds 15 amino acids from the cysteine to the phenylalanine. Only the CDR3 region is kept as DNA, spanning 45 bases read in frame from base 1. The junction shows trimming of 0 bases on V and 5 bases on J, plus 11 bases between the germline ends. The sequencer was an Illumina HiSeq 2500. Quantitative 5'-RACE with molecular barcodes was used to prepare TCR beta libraries. On the study's bioinformatics: A new computational method, built on a probabilistic model of VDJ rearrangement, was used to identify disease-linked TCR variants. Using fastp trimming at Q25 and MiXCR clonotype assembly, TCRdb reanalyzed the public sequencing data and kept in-frame beta chains. Each CDR3 protein gets just one entry, which takes the most common genes and DNA from the rows behind it. These V and J calls originate from TCRdb's pipeline instead of the authors' own analysis. The sample includes some 270,000 distinct CDR3 sequences, with more than 15% observed a single time. The ten largest account for around 32% of the sample.

This clonotype has just a few counts. Its binding antigen is unknown. No base-level quality is on record; no much larger clone is a single base apart. The rearrangement joined TRBV6-5 to TRBJ2-1, and possibly TRBD1, on 5 matching bases. The source of this sequence is a male donor with ankylosing spondylitis or in good health (not recorded which). Material for sequencing was blood, either unsorted or a sorted T cell fraction (not recorded which). The DNA sequence is as follows: TGTGCCAGCAGTTACTCCGGACACTACGACAATGAGCAGTTCTTC. Translation gives CASSYSGHYDNEQFF.